This T cell receptor (beta chain) was captured by sequencing in a study of T-cell memory formation after mild COVID-19. Overall study findings and caveats: CD4/CD8 balance held among clones contracting day 15 to 85, and later expanders leaned CD4+. CD4+ contracting clones were mainly CM and EM; CD8+ ones, EMRA.

J gave up 5 bases and V 2 bases, and 5 bases lay outside the gene matches. This CDR3 is 15 amino acids long. Germline CDR1 is MNHEY and CDR2 is SVGAGI. For this clonotype: The antigen remains unidentified.

After 5'RACE with constant-segment primers, TCR alpha and TCR beta cDNA libraries carrying sample barcodes and UMIs were obtained. From the 5' RACE reads, TCRdb called clonotypes with MiXCR, one entry per CDR3 protein. The data hold 250,000 to 300,000 distinct CDR3 sequences, with around 16% observed a single time. The sequence came from a man between 18 and 35 years old who had mild COVID-19 (a few samples of this study predate the infection). Cell type and time point are not known. The chain couples TRBV6-5 to TRBJ2-3; 9 bases are a match to TRBD2. Material: PBMCs or a T cell subset sorted from them (not recorded which). The CDR3 DNA is TGTGCCAGCAGTTACATGGCGGGGGGGCTAGATACGCAGTATTTT. It codes for CASSYMAGGLDTQYF.